Listed below are T cell receptor beta chains from one sample, sequenced in a study of cytomegalovirus exposure and HLA in healthy donors. The assay was immunoSEQ multiplex PCR, and TCRdb's table has in-frame clones only and misses some. The table includes 160,000 or so clones, roughly 79% detected once. Sequenced: PBMCs. The source is a woman in her 50s in good health and CMV-seronegative. The conserved cysteine and the conserved F or W are not part of the CDR3 here. Clone size is given for some rows only: seen once, a few or many times, or a class if the clone is expanded.

TRBJ2-5 | TRBV20-1 | NA | SAWTAGTQY
TRBJ2-7 | TRBV15 | NA | ATSRRTGGVYEQY
TRBJ1-2 | TRBV19 | NA | ASSIDWTEHANYGYT
TRBJ1-6 | TRBV5-6 | NA | ASSLGTRYYNSPLH
TRBJ2-3 | TRBV11-2 | few | ATRRPRDRERDTQY
TRBJ1-6 | TRBV28 | NA | ASSLMTNYNSPLH
TRBJ1-4 | TRBV15 | NA | ATGQPSNEKLF
TRBJ2-3 | TRBV7-3 | NA | ASSPGLAGGDTQY
TRBJ1-2 | TRBV4-2 | NA | ASSQDGDSRGYGYT
TRBJ1-5 | TRBV7-9 | NA | ASSRTGDSNQPQH